Listed here are 13 T cell receptor beta chains from one sample, sequenced in a study of cytotoxic CD8 clonotypes in ibrutinib-treated CLL. TCRdb's table, derived via immunoSEQ multiplex PCR, lists solely in-frame clones and lacks some. The sample holds 150,000 or so clones, over 75% seen once. The sample was PBMCs, taken at disease progression, from a patient treated with ibrutinib. These receptors originate from a human donor with chronic lymphocytic leukemia.

The CDR3 DNA reads TGTGCCAGCAGCGTAAACCCAGGGGGCGGCGAGCAGTACTTC. Protein product: CASSVNPGGGEQYF. This sequence joins TRBV9 and TRBJ2-7, with 8 bases that match TRBD1. CDR1 is SGDLS and CDR2 is YYNGEE in the germline V gene. The trim removed 1 base at V and 6 bases at J, leaving 6 bases unmatched. The CDR3 totals 14 residues.

The CDR3 DNA reads as TGTGCCAGCATTAGGCGGGAGTACTCGGATACGCAGTATTTT. This codes for CASIRREYSDTQYF. This chain uses TRBV6-1 with TRBJ2-3, with 7 bases that match TRBD2. Germline loops: CDR1 MNHNS, CDR2 SASEGT. After removal of 7 bases from V and 6 bases from J, the junction contained 10 bases not matched to a gene. The CDR3 runs to 14 residues.

The chain combines TRBV4-3 with TRBJ2-1, with 11 bases matching TRBD2. The CDR3 runs to 22 residues. Looked up from germline, CDR1 is LGHNA and CDR2 is YSLEER. The V gene end was trimmed by 0 bases and the J gene end by 7 bases; junction bases not matched to a gene: 23. CDR3 loop: CASSQELEGPTSGTSAGNEQFF. CDR3 nucleotides: TGCGCCAGCAGCCAAGAATTAGAGGGACCGACTAGCGGGACCTCCGCGGGAAATGAGCAGTTCTTC.

This clone came up once. DNA for the CDR3: TGCGCCAGCAGCTTCTCCGGGACAGGGGCCCAAAATCAGCCCCAGCATTTT. It codes for CASSFSGTGAQNQPQHF. The rearrangement links TRBV5-1 to TRBJ1-5; 10 bases are a match to TRBD1. Germline CDR1 reads SGHRS; CDR2 reads YFSETQ. Losses at the gene ends were 2 bases for V and 4 bases for J; bases not matched to a gene: 9. This CDR3 comprises 17 residues.

This clone was seen a handful of times. V and J are TRBV5-1 and TRBJ1-2; 10 positions match TRBD1. Germline V gene data show CDR1 as SGHRS and CDR2 as YFSETQ. This CDR3 comprises 16 residues. J was trimmed by 2 bases and V by 0 bases; bases with no gene match: 4. The chain's CDR3 is CASSLAGDRGNYGYTF. The CDR3 coding sequence is TGCGCCAGCAGCTTGGCCGGGGACAGGGGAAACTATGGCTACACCTTC.

The CDR3 here is CASTLLGTGFSEQYF. The CDR3, as DNA: TGTGCCAGCACCCTCCTTGGGACAGGGTTCAGCGAGCAGTACTTC. The chain links TRBV6-1 to TRBJ2-7, with TRBD1 identical over 9 bases. CDR1 is MNHNS, CDR2 SASEGT, per germline. With V trimmed by 7 bases and J by 6 bases, 13 bases remained unmatched. This CDR3 region has 15 residues.

A single count supports this clone. At one end, the junction sequence differs from germline, possibly due to a read error. CDR3 residues: CAWSVTGQGNF. The CDR3 DNA follows: TGTGCCTGGAGTGTAACAGGACAGGGGAACTTC. The V and J genes are TRBV30 and TRBJ2-7, with 9 bases aligning to TRBD1. The CDR3 has 11 residues. Germline V gene lookup returns CDR1 GTSNPN and CDR2 SVGIG (reference sequence). The variable domain in full, completed from reference TRBV30 and TRBJ2-7, reads SQTIHQWPATLVQPVGSPLSLECTVEGTSNPNLYWYRQAAGRGLQLLFYSVGIGQISSEVPQNLSASRPQDRQFILSSKKLLLSDSGFYLCAWSVTGQGNFGPGTRLTVT.

A few counts support this clone. The chain carries TRBV7-3 and TRBJ2-3; possible D gene TRBD2, 6 bases. This CDR3 spans 15 amino acids. Trimming cost V 4 bases and J 4 bases, with 15 bases left between them. CDR1 SGHTA and CDR2 FQGTGA come from the germline V gene. In DNA form, the CDR3 reads TGTGCCAGCAGCTCGATGGCTAGCGCCCCAGATACGCAGTATTTT. Translation gives CASSSMASAPDTQYF.

The chain recombines TRBV27 with TRBJ1-1; unclear D gene. Germline assignment: CDR1 MNHEY and CDR2 SMNVEV (reference sequence). The CDR3 is 11 residues long. Trimming shortened V by 2 bases and J by 11 bases, and 9 bases separated the two germline ends. This chain's CDR3 is CASSLGGYAFF. The CDR3 bases are TGTGCCAGCAGTTTAGGCGGGTACGCTTTCTTT.

The V and J genes are TRBV27 and TRBJ2-7; a possible D gene is TRBD2 (6 bases). The CDR3 sequence is 11 residues long. Trimming cost V 3 bases and J 12 bases, with 12 bases left between them. The germline V gene encodes CDR1 MNHEY and CDR2 SMNVEV (reference sequence). Here the CDR3 reads CASSFGQRVYF. CDR3 coding DNA: TGTGCCAGCAGTTTCGGCCAGCGGGTGTACTTC.

The rearrangement links TRBV19 to TRBJ1-5; 8 bases map to TRBD1. The V segment lost 3 bases and the J segment 3 bases; nucleotides outside the gene matches: 4. The CDR3 runs 15 residues. Germline V lookup: CDR1 LNHDA, CDR2 SQIVND (reference sequence). The chain's CDR3 is CASSMDRDFNQPQHF. In DNA, the CDR3 is TGTGCCAGTAGTATGGACAGGGACTTCAATCAGCCCCAGCATTTT. The full variable domain, with the rest looked up from reference TRBV19 and TRBJ1-5, is DGGITQSPKYLFRKEGQNVTLSCEQNLNHDAMYWYRQDPGQGLRLIYYSQIVNDFQKGDIAEGYSVSREKKESFPLTVTSAQKNPTAFYLCASSMDRDFNQPQHFGDGTRLSIL.

The chain carries TRBV19 and TRBJ2-5; 10 bases align to TRBD1. Germline V gene sequence: CDR1 LNHDA, CDR2 SQIVND (reference sequence). Trimming cost V 5 bases and J 4 bases; bases outside gene matches: 4. The CDR3 consists of 14 residues. The CDR3 protein is CASSATGGVETQYF. The DNA for the CDR3 is TGTGCCAGTAGTGCGACAGGGGGCGTAGAGACCCAGTACTTC.

The chain recombines TRBV19 with TRBJ1-2, with D possibly being TRBD1 (5 bases). Trimming left V 1 base short and J 8 bases short, with 8 bases between. CDR3 size: 12 residues. Germline V gene sequence: CDR1 LNHDA, CDR2 SQIVND (reference sequence). The CDR3 DNA reads as TGTGCCAGTAGTATAGTGCCAGGGGGCTACACCTTC. The encoded protein is CASSIVPGGYTF.